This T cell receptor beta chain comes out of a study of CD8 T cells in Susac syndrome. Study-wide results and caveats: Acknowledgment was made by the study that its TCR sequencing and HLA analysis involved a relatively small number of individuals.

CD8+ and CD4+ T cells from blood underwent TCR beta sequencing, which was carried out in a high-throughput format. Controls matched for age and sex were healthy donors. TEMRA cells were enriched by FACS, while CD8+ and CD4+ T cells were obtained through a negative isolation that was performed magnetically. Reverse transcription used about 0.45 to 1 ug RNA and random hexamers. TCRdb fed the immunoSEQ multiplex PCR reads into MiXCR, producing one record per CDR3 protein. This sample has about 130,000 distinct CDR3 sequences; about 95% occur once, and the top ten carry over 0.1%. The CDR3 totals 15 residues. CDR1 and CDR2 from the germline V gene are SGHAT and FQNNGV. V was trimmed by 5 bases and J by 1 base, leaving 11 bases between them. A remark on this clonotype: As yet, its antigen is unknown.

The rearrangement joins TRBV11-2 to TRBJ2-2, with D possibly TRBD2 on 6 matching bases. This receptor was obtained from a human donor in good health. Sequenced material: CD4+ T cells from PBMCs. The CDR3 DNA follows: TGTGCCAGCAGCCGCCTTAGCGGGAACACCGGGGAGCTGTTTTTT. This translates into CASSRLSGNTGELFF.